This T cell receptor beta chain was sequenced for a study of shared clonotypes between healthy human individuals (dated by TCRdb to about 2020). Regarding the study in general: The cohort comprised a couple of women and a few men aged 18 to 49 years. Between about 0.85 and 8.9 billion PBMCs per donor were obtained by leukapheresis. Per donor, three plates each were used for CD4 naive and CD4 memory, two for CD8 naive, and one for CD8 memory. To estimate repertoire size and how much clonotype sharing occurs between individuals, the study deeply sequenced the blood TCR repertoires of roughly 5 healthy adults. Different laboratories and diverse techniques were used to prepare libraries and sequence TCR repertoires, to increase sequencing depth and limit assay-specific biases. The research as a whole found: Naive subsets generally had larger estimated clonotype richness than memory subsets did. When four donors were compared, the shared fraction of clonotypes was 5% to 6.5% for naive CD4, roughly 3.4% for naive CD8, 2% to 2.5% for memory CD4, and about 0.36% for memory CD8. Compared with non-shared clonotypes, clonotypes shared by all four sorted-subset donors had higher generation probabilities. Even with the large sequencing depth, rarefaction of the sorted-subset datasets indicated that sequencing was incomplete. Sampling was restricted to blood, and TCR repertoires in tissues likely differ from the TCR repertoires found in blood. Based on pairwise subsampling, the degree of clonotype sharing among donors was expected to be affected by sequencing depth. Because the study included only a small number of donors, the genetic and exposure-history diversity represented was limited.

The donors were healthy, HIV-negative adults with no recently reported acute infections or vaccinations. All donors were Caucasian adults living in Nashville, Tennessee, USA. CD4+ T cells were enriched through magnetic negative selection, after which naive cells were positively selected on CD45RA and the remaining negative fraction served as the memory subset. Blood was collected by leukapheresis, and PBMCs were isolated by Ficoll-Histopaque density gradient centrifugation and then cryopreserved in liquid nitrogen vapor phase. Analytical flow cytometry was used to check the purity and quantity of every magnetically sorted T cell population. Genomic DNA was isolated from each sorted fraction and quantified by UV absorbance on a Nanodrop 2000c. For this clone: The antigen this receptor binds is unknown. It has no much larger one-base neighbor in the sample; base qualities were not kept.

TCR CDR3 regions were amplified from genomic DNA by multiplex PCR using the deep immunoSEQ assay. Extracted genomic DNA from each cell subset was distributed evenly across all wells of several immunoSEQ 96-well plates, and each plate was treated as a replicate. Each replicate PCR for sorted subsets received about 200 ng genomic DNA, equal to about 30,000 T cell genomes. Purified libraries were quantified with a Qubit 3.0 fluorometer, sized on a Bioanalyzer 2100, and re-quantified with the KAPA Library Quantification kit. Every immunoSEQ 96-well plate was sequenced on a separate single-read 150-cycle Illumina NextSeq 550 flow cell. On the authors' methods: Because the immunoSEQ output held only junctional sequences and lacked quality scores, the filtering could not match the filtering applied to full-length reads. To assign V/J genes and CDR3, sequences were annotated using PyIR, a Python wrapper for IgBLAST v1.9, with IMGT germline references. Reads were filtered out if the reads had weak V/J assignments (E-value above 1e-6), no CDR3, stop codons, out-of-frame junctions, or ambiguous translated residues. V3J clonotypes were defined as sequences sharing the same inferred V gene, J gene, and CDR3 amino acid sequence. Percentage overlap between repertoires was calculated by dividing the number of shared unique clonotypes by the size of the smaller repertoire. Three approaches were used to assess repertoire richness: RTK rarefaction, the Chao1 estimator, and Recon v2.1 estimates of unobserved clonotypes. Generation probabilities for all TCRbeta clonotypes obtained by the gDNA method from four donors were computed using OLGA. Not all clones reach the TCRdb copy of this immuneACCESS table, which keeps in-frame sequences only. Checked studies attribute under half of the gap to unresolved V genes and leave the rest unexplained. V and J calls and clone size are copied from that table; D and trimming were computed from the DNA. Across this sample there are approximately 2.5 million clones, with around nine tenths seen only once. The ten largest clones represent around 0.15% of the sample.

Sequencing was carried out using naive CD4+ T cells sorted from blood. The intended sense of this specimen's cell subset or site label: CD45RA+ positively selected. The receptor was derived from a man between 18 and 35 years old in good health.

For the CDR3, the sequence is CAISSADRVAGELFF. The sequenced DNA is TGTGCCATCAGTTCAGCCGACAGGGTTGCCGGGGAGCTGTTTTTT. The chain was built from TRBV10-3 and TRBJ2-2, with TRBD1 identical over 7 junction bases. CDR1 ENHRY and CDR2 SYGVKD were looked up in the germline V gene. From V the trimming removes 5 bases and from J it removes 6 bases, while the gene matches leave 9 bases of the junction unaccounted for. From cysteine to phenylalanine, the CDR3 is 15 amino acids long. The only DNA kept is the CDR3, 45 bases in frame from the first base.